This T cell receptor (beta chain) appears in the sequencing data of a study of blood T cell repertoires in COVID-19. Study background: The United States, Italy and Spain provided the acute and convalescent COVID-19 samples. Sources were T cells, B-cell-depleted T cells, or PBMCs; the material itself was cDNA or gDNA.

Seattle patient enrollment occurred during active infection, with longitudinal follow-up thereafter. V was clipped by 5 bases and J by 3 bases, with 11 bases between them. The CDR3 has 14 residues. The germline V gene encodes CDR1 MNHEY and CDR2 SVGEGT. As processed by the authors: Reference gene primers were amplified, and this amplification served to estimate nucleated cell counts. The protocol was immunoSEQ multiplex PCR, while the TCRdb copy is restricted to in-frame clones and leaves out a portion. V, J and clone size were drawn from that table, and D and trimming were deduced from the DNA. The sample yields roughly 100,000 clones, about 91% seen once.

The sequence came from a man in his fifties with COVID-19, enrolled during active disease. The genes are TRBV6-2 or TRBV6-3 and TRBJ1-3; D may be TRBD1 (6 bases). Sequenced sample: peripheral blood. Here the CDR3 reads CASSAGGLGNTIYF. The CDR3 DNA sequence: TGTGCCAGCAGTGCCGGGGGGCTTGGAAACACCATATATTTT.